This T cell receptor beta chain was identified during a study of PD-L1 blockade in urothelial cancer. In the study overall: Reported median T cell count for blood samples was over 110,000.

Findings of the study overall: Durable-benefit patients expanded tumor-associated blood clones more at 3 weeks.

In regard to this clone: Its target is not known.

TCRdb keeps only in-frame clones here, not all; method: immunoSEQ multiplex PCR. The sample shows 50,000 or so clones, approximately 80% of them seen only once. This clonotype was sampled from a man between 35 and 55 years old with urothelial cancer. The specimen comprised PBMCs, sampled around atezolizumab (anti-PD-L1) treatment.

CDR3 bases: TGTGCCAGCAGCCCCGCGGGAGGGGAGCAGTTCTTC. Its protein is CASSPAGGEQFF. The rearrangement links TRBV7-2 to TRBJ2-1, with TRBD2 matching 9 bases. Germline CDR1 is SGHTA and CDR2 is FQGNSA. V shed 5 bases, J shed 10 bases, and the junction held 3 bases outside the gene matches. CDR3 length: 12 amino acids.